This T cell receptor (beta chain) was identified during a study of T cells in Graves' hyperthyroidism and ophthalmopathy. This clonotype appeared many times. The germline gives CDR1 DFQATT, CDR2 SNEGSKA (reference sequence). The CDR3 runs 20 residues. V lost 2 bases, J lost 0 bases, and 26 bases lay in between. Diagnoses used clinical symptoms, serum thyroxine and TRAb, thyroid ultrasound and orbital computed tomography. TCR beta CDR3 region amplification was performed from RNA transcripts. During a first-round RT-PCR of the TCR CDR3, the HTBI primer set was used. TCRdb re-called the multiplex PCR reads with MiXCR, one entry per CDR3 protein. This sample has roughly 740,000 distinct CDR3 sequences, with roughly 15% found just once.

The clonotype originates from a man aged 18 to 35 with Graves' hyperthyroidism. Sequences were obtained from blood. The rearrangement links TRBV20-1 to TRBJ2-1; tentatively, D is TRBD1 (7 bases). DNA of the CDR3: TGCAGTGCTAGAAGTACAAGGGGGCTCAGCGGGCTCAGCTCCTACAATGAGCAGTTCTTC. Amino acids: CSARSTRGLSGLSSYNEQFF.